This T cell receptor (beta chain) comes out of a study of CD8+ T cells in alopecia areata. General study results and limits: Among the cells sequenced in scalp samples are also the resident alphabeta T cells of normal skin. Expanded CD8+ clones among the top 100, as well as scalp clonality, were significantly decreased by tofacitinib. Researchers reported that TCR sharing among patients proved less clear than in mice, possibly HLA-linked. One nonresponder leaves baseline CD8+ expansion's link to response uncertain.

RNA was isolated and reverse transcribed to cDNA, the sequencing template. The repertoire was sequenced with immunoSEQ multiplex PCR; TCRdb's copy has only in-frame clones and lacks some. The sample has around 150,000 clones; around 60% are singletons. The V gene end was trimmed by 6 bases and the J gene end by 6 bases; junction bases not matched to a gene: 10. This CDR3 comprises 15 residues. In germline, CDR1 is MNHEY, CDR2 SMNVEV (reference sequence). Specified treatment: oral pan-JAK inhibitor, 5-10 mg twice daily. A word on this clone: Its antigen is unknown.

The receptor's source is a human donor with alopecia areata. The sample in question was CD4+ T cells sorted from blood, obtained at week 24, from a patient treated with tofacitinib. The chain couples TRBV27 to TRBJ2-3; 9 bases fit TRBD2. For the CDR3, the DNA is TGTGCCAGCAGACCCAGCGGGGGGTCGGCGGATACGCAGTATTTT. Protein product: CASRPSGGSADTQYF.